This T cell receptor beta chain originates from a study of blood T cell repertoires in COVID-19. Sequencing used immunoSEQ multiplex PCR; TCRdb keeps in-frame clones, though not all of them. The sample carries 150,000 to 200,000 clones, approximately 90% recorded once. The CDR3 has 15 amino acids. The germline V gene has CDR1 SQVTM and CDR2 ANQGSEA. With V trimmed by 4 bases and J by 2 bases, 7 bases remained unmatched. This TCR derives from a man younger than 35 who had recovered from COVID-19. The source material was peripheral blood. This chain joins TRBV29-1 and TRBJ2-1; 8 nucleotides line up with TRBD2. The DNA of the CDR3 is TGCAGCGTTGGAGGCTGGCGGGAGGCCTACAATGAGCAGTTCTTC. Translation: CSVGGWREAYNEQFF.